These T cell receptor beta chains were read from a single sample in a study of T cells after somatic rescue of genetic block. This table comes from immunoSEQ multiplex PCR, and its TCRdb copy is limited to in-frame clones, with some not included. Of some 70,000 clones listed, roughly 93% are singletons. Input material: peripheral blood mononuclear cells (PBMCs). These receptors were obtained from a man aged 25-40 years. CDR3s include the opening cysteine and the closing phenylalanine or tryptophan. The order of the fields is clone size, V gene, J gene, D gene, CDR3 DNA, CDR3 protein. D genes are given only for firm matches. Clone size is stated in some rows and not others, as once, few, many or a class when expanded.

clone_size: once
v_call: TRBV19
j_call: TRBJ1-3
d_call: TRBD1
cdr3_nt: TGTGCCAGTAGTAGGGACAGCTCCTCTGGAAACACCATATATTTT
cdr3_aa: CASSRDSSSGNTIYF

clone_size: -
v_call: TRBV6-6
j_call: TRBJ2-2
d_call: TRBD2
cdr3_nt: TGTGCCAGCAGATTAGCGGGTGTAACCGGGGAGCTGTTTTTT
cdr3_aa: CASRLAGVTGELFF

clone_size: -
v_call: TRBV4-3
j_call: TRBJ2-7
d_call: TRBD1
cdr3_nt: TGCGCCAGCAGCCAAGATGGGACAGTGTTCTACGAGCAGTACTTC
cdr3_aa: CASSQDGTVFYEQYF

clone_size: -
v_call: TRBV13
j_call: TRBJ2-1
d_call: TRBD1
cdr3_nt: TGTGCCAGCAGGTGGACAGGCCGTAGTGCTGAGCAGTTCTTC
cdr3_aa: CASRWTGRSAEQFF

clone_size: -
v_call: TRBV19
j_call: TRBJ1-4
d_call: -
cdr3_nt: TGTGCCAGTAGTAACCCCTCGGGGGCAACTAATGAAAAACTGTTTTTT
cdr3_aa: CASSNPSGATNEKLFF

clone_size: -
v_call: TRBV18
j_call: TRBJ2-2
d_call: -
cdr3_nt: TGTGCCAGCTCCCGTCTAGGCCGGGACACCGGGGAGCTGTTTTTT
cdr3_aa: CASSRLGRDTGELFF

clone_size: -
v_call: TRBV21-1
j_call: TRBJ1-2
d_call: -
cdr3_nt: TGTGCCAGCAGCCCCACACCGGGACAGGGGGCCGGCTACACCTTC
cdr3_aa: CASSPTPGQGAGYTF

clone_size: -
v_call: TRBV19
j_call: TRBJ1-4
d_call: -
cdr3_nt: TGTGCCAGCGGGGCAAGGGCTAATGAAAAACTGTTTTTT
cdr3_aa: CASGARANEKLFF

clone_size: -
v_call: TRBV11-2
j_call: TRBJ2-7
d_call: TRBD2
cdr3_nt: TGTGCCAGCAGCTTAGGTTCGTCACCGCGGGGGGGCTACGAGCAGTACTTC
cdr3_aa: CASSLGSSPRGGYEQYF

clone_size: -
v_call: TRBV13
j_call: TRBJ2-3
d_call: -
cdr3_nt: TGTGCCAGCAGCTTAGGGCGGCGGGTGGTTACAGATACGCAGTATTTT
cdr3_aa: CASSLGRRVVTDTQYF

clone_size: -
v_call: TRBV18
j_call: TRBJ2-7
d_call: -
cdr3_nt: TGTGCCAGCTCAGTCAGCTCCTACGAGCAGTACTTC
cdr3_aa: CASSVSSYEQYF

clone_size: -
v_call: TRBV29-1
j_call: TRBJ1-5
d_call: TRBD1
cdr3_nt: TGCAGCGTTGAAACGGGAGGGGGCCAGCCCCAGCATTTT
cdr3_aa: CSVETGGGQPQHF

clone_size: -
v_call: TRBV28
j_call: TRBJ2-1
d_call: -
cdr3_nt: TGTGCCAGCAGTTTCGCCGGGAGTTACAATGAGCAGTTCTTC
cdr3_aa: CASSFAGSYNEQFF

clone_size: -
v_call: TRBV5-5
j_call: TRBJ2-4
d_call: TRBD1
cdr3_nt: TGTGCCAGCAGCACCCTCCCGGACAGGGGGCCGTGGGGCAAAAACATTCAGTACTTC
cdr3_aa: CASSTLPDRGPWGKNIQYF

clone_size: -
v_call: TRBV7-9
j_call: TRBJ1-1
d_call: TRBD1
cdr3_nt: TGTGCCAGCAGCACGGGACAGTTCAGGGCGATGAACACTGAAGCTTTCTTT
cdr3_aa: CASSTGQFRAMNTEAFF

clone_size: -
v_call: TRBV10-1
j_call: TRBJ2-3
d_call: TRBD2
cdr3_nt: TGCGCCAGCAGTGATCGGGAGGGCCCGAGGACGCAGTATTTT
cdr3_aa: CASSDREGPRTQYF

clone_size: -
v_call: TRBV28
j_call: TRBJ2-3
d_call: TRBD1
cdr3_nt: TGTGCCAGCAGTTTCTTGGCGGGACAGGGTATAGGTACGCAGTATTTT
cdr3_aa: CASSFLAGQGIGTQYF

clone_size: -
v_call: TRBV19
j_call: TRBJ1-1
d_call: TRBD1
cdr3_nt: TGTGCCAGTATCCTGGAAGGGGGCATCACTGAAGCTTTCTTT
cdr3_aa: CASILEGGITEAFF

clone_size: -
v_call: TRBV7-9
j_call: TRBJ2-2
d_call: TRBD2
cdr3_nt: TGTGCCAGCAGCTTAGCGGGAGGGTGGACCGGGGAGCTGTTTTTT
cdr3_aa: CASSLAGGWTGELFF

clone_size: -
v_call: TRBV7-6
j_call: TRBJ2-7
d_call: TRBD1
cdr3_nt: TGTGCCAGCAGCTTAACAGGGGGCATATTAGGCTCCTACGAGCAGTACTTC
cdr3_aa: CASSLTGGILGSYEQYF

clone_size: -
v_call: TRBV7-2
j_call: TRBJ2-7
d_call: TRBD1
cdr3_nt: TGTGCCAGCAGCGGTGGTGCAGGGGGCTCGTACGAGCAGTACTTC
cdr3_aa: CASSGGAGGSYEQYF

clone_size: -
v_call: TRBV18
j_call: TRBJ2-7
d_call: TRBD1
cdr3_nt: TGTGCCAGCTCACCACTACAGGGGCCCGAGCAGTACTTC
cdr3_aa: CASSPLQGPEQYF

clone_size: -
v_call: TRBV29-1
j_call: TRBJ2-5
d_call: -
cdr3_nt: TGCAGCGTTCACGAAGGCCCCCAAGAGACCCAGTACTTC
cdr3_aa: CSVHEGPQETQYF

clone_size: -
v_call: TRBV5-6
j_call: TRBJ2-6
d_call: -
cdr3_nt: TGTGCCAGCAGCTTGGTGGGTCCGGGGCGGTCTGGGGCCAACGTCCTGACTTTC
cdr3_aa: CASSLVGPGRSGANVLTF

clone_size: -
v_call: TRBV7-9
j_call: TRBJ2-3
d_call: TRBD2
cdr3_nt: TGTGCCAGCAGCTTAGCGCGGGGCGGGAGGGCCGAGGGCACAGATACGCAGTATTTT
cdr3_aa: CASSLARGGRAEGTDTQYF

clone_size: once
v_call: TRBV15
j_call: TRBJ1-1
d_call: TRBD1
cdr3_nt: TGTGCCACCAGCAGAGGGATTTCGACAGGGGGCAGGACTGAAGCTTTCTTT
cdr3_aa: CATSRGISTGGRTEAFF

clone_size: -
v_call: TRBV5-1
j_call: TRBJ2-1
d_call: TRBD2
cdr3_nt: TGCGCCACCCGACTAGCACCTAACAATGAGCAGTTCTTC
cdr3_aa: CATRLAPNNEQFF

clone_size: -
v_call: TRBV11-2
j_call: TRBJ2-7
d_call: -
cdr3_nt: TGTGCCTCAAGCTTAGGGTTTGCCTACGAGCAGTACTTC
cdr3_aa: CASSLGFAYEQYF

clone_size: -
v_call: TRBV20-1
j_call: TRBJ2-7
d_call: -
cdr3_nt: TGCAGTGCTAGGGGGACCCCCGAGCAGTACTTC
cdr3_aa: CSARGTPEQYF

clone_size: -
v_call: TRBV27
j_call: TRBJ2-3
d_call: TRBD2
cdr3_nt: TGTGCCAGCAGACTAATAGGACTAGCGGGGGGGCGGACAGATACGCAGTATTTT
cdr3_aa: CASRLIGLAGGRTDTQYF

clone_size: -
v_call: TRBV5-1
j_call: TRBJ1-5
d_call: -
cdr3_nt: TGCGCCAGCAGCTTGGGGGGGAACGGGCCCCAGCATTTT
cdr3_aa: CASSLGGNGPQHF

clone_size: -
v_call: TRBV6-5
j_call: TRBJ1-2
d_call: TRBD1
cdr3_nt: TGTGCCAGCAGTTACTCGAGGGCAGGGGGGGCTCATGGCTACACCTTC
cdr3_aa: CASSYSRAGGAHGYTF

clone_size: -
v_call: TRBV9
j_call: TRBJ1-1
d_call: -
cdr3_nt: TGTGCCAGCAGCTCGCAGACTACCCCGAACACTGAAGCTTTCTTT
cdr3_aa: CASSSQTTPNTEAFF

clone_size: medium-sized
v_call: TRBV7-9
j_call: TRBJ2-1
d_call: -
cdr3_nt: TGTGCCAGCAGCCCCACCAATGAGCAGTTCTTC
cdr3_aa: CASSPTNEQFF

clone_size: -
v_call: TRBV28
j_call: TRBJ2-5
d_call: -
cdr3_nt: TGTGCCAGCAGTTTATTCCCGGAGACCCAGTACTTC
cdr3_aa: CASSLFPETQYF

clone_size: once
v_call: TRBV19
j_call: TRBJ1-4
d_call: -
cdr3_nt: TGTGCCAGTAGTTCTGACAGATCTAATGAAAAACTGTTTTTT
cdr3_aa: CASSSDRSNEKLFF

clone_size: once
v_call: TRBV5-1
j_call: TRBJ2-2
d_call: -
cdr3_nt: TGCGCCAGCAGCTGGGGGGACAGGAACACCGGGGAGCTGTTTTTT
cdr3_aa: CASSWGDRNTGELFF

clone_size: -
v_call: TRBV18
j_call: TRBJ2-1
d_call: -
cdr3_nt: TGTGCCAGCTCCCCGGACTTTAACAATGAGCAGTTCTTC
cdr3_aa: CASSPDFNNEQFF

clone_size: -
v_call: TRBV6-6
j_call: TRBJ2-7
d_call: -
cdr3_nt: TGTGCCAGCCGGGACACATCCTACGAGCAGTACTTC
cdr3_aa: CASRDTSYEQYF

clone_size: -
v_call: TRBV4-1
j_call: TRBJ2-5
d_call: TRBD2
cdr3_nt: TGCGCCAGCAGCCAAGGCCCCGGGGGGAAAGAGACCCAGTACTTC
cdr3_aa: CASSQGPGGKETQYF

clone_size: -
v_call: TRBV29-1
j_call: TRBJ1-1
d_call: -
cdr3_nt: TGCAGCGTCTCACCGGTGGCGGACACTGAAGCTTTCTTT
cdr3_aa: CSVSPVADTEAFF

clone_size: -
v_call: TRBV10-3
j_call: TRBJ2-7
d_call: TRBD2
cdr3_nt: TGTGCCATCAGTCCTGGGACTAGCGGGAGGGACTACGAGCAGTACTTC
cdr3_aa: CAISPGTSGRDYEQYF

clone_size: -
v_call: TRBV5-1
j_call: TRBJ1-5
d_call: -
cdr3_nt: TGCGCCAGCAGCTTGGGGGCCGGGCAGCCCCAGCATTTT
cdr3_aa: CASSLGAGQPQHF

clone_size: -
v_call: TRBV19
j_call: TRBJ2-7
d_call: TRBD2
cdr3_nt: TGTGCCAGTAGTAGACTAGCGATACCTTCCTACGAGCAGTACTTC
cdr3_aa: CASSRLAIPSYEQYF

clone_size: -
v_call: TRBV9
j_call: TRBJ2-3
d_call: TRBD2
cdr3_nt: TGTGCCAGCAGGAGGGGGACTAGCGGCACAGATACGCAGTATTTT
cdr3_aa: CASRRGTSGTDTQYF

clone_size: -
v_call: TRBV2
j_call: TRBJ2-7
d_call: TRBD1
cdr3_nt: TGTGCCAGCACCGGGGACAGTCCGGCCCAGTACTTC
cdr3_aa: CASTGDSPAQYF

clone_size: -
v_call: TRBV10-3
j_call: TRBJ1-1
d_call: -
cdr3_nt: TGTGCCGCCCGCCCAGGGTTGAACACTGAAGCTTTCTTT
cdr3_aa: CAARPGLNTEAFF

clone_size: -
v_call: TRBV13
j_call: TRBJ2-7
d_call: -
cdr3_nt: TGTGCCAGCAGCTTATCAGGGGGGCCGCTCGAGCAGTACTTC
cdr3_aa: CASSLSGGPLEQYF

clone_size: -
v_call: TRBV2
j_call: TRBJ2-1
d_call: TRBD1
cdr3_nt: TGTGCCAGCAGGAGACAGGGGAGTAATGAGCAGTTCTTC
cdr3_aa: CASRRQGSNEQFF

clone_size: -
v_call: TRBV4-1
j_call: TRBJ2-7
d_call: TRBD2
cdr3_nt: TGCGCCAGCAGCCAAGGGGGGGGCTACGAGCAGTACTTC
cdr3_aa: CASSQGGGYEQYF

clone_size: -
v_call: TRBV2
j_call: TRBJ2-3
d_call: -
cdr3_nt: TGTGCCAGCAGTGTAAGCCGTGTGCTGGCAGATACGCAGTATTTT
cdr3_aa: CASSVSRVLADTQYF

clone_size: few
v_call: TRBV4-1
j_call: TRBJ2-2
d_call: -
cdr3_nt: TGCGCCAGCAGCCAATGGGACACCAACACCGGGGAGCTGTTTTTT
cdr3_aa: CASSQWDTNTGELFF

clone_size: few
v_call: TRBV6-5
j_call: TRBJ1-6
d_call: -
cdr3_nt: TGTGCCAGCAGTTACTCGGAGGGCTCGCCCCTCCACTTT
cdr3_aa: CASSYSEGSPLHF

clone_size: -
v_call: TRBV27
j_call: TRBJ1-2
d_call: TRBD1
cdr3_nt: TGTGCCAGCAGGGCGACAGGGGTTGGCTACACCTTC
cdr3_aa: CASRATGVGYTF

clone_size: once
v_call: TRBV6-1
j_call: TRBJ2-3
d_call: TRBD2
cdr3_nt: TGTGCCAGCAGTGAAGCGATTAGCGGGGGGGGCACAGATACGCAGTATTTT
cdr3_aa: CASSEAISGGGTDTQYF

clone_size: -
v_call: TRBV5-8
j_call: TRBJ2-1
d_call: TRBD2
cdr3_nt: TGTGCCAGCAGCTTGGACTGGCTAGCGGGAATTCCTGAGCAGTTCTTC
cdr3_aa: CASSLDWLAGIPEQFF

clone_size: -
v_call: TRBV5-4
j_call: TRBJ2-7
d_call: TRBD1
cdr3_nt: TGTGCCAGCAGCCAAGACAGGGTCGAGCAGTACTTC
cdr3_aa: CASSQDRVEQYF

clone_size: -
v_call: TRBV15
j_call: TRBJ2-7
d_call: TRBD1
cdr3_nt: TGTGCCACCAGCAGAGACAGGACAGGGTTCTACGAGCAGTACTTC
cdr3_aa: CATSRDRTGFYEQYF

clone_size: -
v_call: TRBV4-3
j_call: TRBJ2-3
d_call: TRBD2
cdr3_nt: TGCGCCAGCAGCCAAGGGGCGGGGGAACGGACTAGGCCCGATACGCAGTATTTT
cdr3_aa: CASSQGAGERTRPDTQYF

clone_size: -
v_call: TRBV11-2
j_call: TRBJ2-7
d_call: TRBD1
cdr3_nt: TGTGCCAGCAGCTTAAGGGGGCCCCCCAATCCTTCCTACGAGCAGTACTTC
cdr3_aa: CASSLRGPPNPSYEQYF